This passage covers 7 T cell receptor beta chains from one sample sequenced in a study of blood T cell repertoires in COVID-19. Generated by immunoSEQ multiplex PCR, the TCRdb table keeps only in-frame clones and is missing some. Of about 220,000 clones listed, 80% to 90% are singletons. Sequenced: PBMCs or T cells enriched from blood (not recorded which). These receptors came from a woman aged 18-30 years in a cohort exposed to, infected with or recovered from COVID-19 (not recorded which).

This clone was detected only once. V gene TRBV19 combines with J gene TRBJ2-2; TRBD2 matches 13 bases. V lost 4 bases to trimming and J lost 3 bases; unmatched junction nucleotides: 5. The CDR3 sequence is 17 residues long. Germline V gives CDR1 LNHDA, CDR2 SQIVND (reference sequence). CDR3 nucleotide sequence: TGTGCCAGTAGTAGACTAGCGGGAGGTTCGGACACCGGGGAGCTGTTTTTT. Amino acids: CASSRLAGGSDTGELFF.

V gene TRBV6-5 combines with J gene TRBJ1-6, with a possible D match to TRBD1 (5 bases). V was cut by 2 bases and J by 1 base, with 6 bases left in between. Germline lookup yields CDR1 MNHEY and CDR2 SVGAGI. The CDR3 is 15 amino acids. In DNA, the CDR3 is TGTGCCAGCAGTTACGGGACTTCCTATAATTCACCCCTCCACTTT. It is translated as CASSYGTSYNSPLHF.

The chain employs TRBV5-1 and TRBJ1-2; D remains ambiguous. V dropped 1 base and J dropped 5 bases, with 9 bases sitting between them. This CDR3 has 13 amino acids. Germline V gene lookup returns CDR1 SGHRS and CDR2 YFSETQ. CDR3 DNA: TGCGCCAGCAGCTTGACGGCGGGTTATGGCTACACCTTC. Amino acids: CASSLTAGYGYTF.

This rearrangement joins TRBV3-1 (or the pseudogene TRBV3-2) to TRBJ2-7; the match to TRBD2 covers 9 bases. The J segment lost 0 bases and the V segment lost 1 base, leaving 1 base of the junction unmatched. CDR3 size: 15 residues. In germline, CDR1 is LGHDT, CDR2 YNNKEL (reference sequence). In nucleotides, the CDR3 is TGTGCCAGCAGCCAAGGTAGCGGGGGCTCCTACGAGCAGTACTTC. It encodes CASSQGSGGSYEQYF.

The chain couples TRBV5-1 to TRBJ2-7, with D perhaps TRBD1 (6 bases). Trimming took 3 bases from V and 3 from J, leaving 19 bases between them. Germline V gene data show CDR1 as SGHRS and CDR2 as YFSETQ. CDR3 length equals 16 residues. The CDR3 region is CASSSSLTGYHYEQYF. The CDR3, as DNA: TGCGCCAGCAGCTCCTCACTTACAGGGTACCACTACGAGCAGTACTTC.

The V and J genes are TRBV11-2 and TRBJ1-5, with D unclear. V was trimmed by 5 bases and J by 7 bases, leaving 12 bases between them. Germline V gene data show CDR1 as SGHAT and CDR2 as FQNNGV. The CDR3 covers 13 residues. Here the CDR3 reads CASSANSYQPQHF. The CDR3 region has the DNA TGTGCCAGCAGCGCCAACAGCTACCAGCCCCAGCATTTT.

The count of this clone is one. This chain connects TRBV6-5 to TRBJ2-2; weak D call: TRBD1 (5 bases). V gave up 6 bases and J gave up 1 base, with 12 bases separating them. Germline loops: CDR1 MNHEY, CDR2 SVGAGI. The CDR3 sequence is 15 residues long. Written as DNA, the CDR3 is TGTGCCAGCAGCGGTAGGGGCAGGAACACCGGGGAGCTGTTTTTT. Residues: CASSGRGRNTGELFF.